This T cell receptor (beta chain) was found in a study of spatial heterogeneity in lung cancer. Study details: Consistent detection of more beta-chain than alpha-chain sequences was observed. Whole-study results and caveats: Within tumors, counts of expanded alpha and beta TCRs tracked tumor mutation counts. The study found that ubiquitous and regional expanded TCR counts tracked ubiquitous and regional nonsynonymous mutations, respectively.

This clonotype came up many times. Its specificity is not known. Trimming took 5 bases from V and 3 from J, leaving 13 bases between them. This CDR3 spans 14 amino acids. Germline V gene lookup returns CDR1 MNHEY and CDR2 SVGAGI. The time point is: sample taken at primary tumor resection. A single record per CDR3 protein comes from TCRdb applying MiXCR to the 5' RACE reads. The data show 20,000 to 25,000 distinct CDR3 sequences, with approximately 4.8% seen just once and roughly 9.9% held by the top ten. The V gene is TRBV6-5, the J gene TRBJ1-2; D is perhaps TRBD1 (6 bases). Sequenced material: lung tumor tissue, taken at surgery. The TCR originated in a male donor with early-stage non-small cell lung cancer. The CDR3 protein is CASSANRDDYGYTF. The CDR3 nucleotides are TGTGCCAGCAGTGCGAACAGGGACGACTATGGCTACACCTTC.